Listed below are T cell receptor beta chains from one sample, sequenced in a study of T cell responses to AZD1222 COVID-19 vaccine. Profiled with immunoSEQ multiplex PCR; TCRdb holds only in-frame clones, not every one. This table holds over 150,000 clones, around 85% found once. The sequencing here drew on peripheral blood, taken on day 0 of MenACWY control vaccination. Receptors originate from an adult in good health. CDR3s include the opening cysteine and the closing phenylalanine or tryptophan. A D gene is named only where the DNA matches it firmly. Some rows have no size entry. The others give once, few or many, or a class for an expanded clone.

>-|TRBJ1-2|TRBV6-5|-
TGTGCCAGCAGTTACTCTGGTAACTATGGCTACACCTTC
CASSYSGNYGYTF
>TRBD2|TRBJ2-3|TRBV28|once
TGTGCCAGCAGTCTAGGCGGGGGGGGCACAGATACGCAGTATTTT
CASSLGGGGTDTQYF
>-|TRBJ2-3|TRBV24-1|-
TGTGCCACCAGTGATTTTGGGCGCGATACGCAGTATTTT
CATSDFGRDTQYF
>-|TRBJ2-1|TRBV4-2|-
TGTGCCAGCAGCCACAGGACCGAGCCCTACAATGAGCAGTTCTTC
CASSHRTEPYNEQFF
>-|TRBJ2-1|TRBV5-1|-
TGCGCCAGCGGACCCGGGACACATAGTAATGAGCAGTTCTTC
CASGPGTHSNEQFF
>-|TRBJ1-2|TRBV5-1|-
TGCGCCAGCAGCTCCCACCACTCAGGGGAATTGAGCGGCTACACCTTC
CASSSHHSGELSGYTF
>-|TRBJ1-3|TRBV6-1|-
TGTGCCAGCAGTGAAGGATTGGGGGGTGGAAACACCATATATTTT
CASSEGLGGGNTIYF
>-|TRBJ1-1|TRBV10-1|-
TGCGCCAGCAGCGCGACAGATCGCACTGAAGCTTTCTTT
CASSATDRTEAFF
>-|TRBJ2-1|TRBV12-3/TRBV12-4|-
TGTGCCAGCAGTTTGGCCAGACCCAATGAGCAGTTCTTC
CASSLARPNEQFF
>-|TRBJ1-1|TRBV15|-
TGTGCCACCAGCCTCGATCCGAACACTGAAGCTTTCTTT
CATSLDPNTEAFF
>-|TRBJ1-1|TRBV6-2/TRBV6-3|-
TGTGCCAGCAGTGACCCAGATACAGGGCGGACTGAAGCTTTCTTT
CASSDPDTGRTEAFF
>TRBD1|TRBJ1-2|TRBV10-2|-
TGCGCCAGCAGTGATTGGGGACAGAGGGTAAACTATGGCTACACCTTC
CASSDWGQRVNYGYTF
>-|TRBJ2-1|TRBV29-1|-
TGCAGCGTTCGGACTACTGGCTCCTACAATGAGCAGTTCTTC
CSVRTTGSYNEQFF
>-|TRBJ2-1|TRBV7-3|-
TGTGCCAGCAGGAGTACTTCGAATGAGCAGTTCTTC
CASRSTSNEQFF
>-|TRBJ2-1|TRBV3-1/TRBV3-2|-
TGTGCCAGCAGCCAATCGGAATACAATGAGCAGTTCTTC
CASSQSEYNEQFF
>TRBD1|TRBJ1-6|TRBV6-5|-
TGTGCCAGCCTCCGGGACAGGGTACCGAATTCACCCCTCCACTTT
CASLRDRVPNSPLHF
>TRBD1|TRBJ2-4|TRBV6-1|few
TGTGCCAGCAGTGAAGCTTTGGGGACAGGGAGGGTAGCCAAAAACATTCAGTACTTC
CASSEALGTGRVAKNIQYF
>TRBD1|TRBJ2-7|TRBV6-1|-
TGTGCCAGCAGTGGCCGGACAGGGGGTGGGGGCTACGAGCAGTACTTC
CASSGRTGGGGYEQYF
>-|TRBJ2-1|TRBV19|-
TGTGCCAGTAGTCTACGGACTGGCAATGAGCAGTTCTTC
CASSLRTGNEQFF
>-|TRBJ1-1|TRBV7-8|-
TGTGCCAGCAGCCAATATACTAGTGAAGCTTTCTTT
CASSQYTSEAFF